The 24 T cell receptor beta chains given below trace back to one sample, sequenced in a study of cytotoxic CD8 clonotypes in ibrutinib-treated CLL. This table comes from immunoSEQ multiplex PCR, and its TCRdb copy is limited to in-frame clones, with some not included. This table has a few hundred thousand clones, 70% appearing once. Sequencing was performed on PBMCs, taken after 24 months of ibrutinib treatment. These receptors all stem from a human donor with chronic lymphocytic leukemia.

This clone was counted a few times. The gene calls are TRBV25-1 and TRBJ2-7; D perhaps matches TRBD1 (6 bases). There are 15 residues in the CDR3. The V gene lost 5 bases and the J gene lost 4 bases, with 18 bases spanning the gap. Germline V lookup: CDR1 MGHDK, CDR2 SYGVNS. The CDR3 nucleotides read TGTGCCAGCAGTAGCTCGGACAGTGACGAATACGAGCAGTACTTC. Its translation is CASSSSDSDEYEQYF.

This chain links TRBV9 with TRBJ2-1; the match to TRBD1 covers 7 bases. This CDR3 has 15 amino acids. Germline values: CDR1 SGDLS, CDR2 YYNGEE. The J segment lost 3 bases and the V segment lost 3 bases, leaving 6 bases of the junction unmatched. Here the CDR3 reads CASSARQGSYNEQFF. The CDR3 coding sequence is TGTGCCAGCAGCGCCCGACAGGGAAGCTACAATGAGCAGTTCTTC. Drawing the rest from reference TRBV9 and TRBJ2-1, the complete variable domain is DSGVTQTPKHLITATGQRVTLRCSPRSGDLSVYWYQQSLDQGLQFLIQYYNGEERAKGNILERFSAQQFPDLHSELNLSSLELGDSALYFCASSARQGSYNEQFFGPGTRLTVL.

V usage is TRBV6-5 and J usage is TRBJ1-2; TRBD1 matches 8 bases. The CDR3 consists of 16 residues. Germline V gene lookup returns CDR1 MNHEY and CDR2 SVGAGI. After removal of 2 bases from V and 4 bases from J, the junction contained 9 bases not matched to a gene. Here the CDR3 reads CASSYGQGAFGYGYTF. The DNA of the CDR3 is TGTGCCAGCAGTTACGGTCAGGGGGCATTTGGCTATGGCTACACCTTC.

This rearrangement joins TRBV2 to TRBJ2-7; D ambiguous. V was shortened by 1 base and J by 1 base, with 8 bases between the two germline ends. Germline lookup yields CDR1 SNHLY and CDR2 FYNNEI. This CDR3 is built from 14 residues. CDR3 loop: CASSEEPRSYEQYF. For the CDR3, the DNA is TGTGCCAGCAGTGAAGAACCCCGATCCTACGAGCAGTACTTC.

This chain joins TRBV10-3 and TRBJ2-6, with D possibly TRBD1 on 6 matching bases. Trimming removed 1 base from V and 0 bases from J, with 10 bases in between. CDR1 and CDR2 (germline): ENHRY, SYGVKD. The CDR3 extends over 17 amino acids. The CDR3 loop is CAISEWGPGSGANVLTF. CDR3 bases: TGTGCCATCAGTGAGTGGGGGCCGGGCTCTGGGGCCAACGTCCTGACTTTC.

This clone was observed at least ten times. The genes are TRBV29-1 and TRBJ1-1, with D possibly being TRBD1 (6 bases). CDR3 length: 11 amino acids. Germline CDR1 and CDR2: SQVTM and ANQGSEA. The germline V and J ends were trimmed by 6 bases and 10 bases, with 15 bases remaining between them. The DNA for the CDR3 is TGCAGCGTACCGACAGGTCGGCGAGCTTTCTTT. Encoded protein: CSVPTGRRAFF.

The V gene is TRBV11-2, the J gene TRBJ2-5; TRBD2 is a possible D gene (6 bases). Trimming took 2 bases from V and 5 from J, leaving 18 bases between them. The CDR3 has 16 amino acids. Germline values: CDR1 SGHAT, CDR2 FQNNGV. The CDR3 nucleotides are TGTGCCAGCAGCTTAAGCCTCGGCCTTGGAGGGGAGACCCAGTACTTC. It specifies CASSLSLGLGGETQYF.

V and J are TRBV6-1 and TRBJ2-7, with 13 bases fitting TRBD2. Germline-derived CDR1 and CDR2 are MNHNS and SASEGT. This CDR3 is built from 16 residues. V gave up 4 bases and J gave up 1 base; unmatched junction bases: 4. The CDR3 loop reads CASSGTSGRASYEQYF. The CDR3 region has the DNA TGTGCCAGCAGTGGAACTAGCGGGAGGGCATCCTACGAGCAGTACTTC.

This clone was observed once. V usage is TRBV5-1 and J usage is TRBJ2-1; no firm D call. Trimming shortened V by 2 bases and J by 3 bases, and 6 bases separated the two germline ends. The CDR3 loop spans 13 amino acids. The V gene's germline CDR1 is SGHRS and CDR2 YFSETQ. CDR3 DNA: TGCGCCAGCAGCTTCGAGGACTACAATGAGCAGTTCTTC. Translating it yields CASSFEDYNEQFF.

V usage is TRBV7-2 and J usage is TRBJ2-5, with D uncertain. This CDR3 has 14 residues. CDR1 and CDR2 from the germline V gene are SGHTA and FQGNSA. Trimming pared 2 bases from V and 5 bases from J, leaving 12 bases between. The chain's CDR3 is CASSLRRPTETQYF. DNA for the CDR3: TGTGCCAGCAGCTTACGGCGACCCACGGAGACCCAGTACTTC.

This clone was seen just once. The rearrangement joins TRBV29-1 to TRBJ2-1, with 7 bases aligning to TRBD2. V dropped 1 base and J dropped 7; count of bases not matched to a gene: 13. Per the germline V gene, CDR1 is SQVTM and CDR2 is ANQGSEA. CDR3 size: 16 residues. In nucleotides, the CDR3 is TGCAGCGTTGAAGGGGAGGGGACTGGCGGCACGAATGAGCAGTTCTTC. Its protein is CSVEGEGTGGTNEQFF.

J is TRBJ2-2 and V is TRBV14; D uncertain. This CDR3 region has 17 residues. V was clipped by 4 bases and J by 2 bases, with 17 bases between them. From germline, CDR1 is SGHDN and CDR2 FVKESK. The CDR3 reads CASSPTEQTLNTGELFF. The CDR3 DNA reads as TGTGCCAGCAGCCCCACCGAGCAGACCTTAAACACCGGGGAGCTGTTTTTT.

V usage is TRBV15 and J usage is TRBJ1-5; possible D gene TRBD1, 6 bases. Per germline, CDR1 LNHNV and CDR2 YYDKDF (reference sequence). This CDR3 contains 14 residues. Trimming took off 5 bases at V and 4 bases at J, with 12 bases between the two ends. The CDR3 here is CATSPGQTNQPQHF. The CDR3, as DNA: TGTGCCACCAGCCCTGGACAGACTAATCAGCCCCAGCATTTT.

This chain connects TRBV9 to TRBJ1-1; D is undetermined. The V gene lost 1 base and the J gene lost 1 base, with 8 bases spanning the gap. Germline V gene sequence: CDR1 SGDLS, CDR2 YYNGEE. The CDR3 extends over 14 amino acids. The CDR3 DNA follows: TGTGCCAGCAGCGTAACTTCAGCGAACACTGAAGCTTTCTTT. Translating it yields CASSVTSANTEAFF.

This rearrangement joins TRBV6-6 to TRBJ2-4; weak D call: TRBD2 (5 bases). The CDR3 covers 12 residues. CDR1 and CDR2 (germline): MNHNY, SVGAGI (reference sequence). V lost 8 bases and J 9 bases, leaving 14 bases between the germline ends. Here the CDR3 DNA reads TGTGCCAGCCACCCGGGATCAACCATTCAGTACTTC. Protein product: CASHPGSTIQYF.

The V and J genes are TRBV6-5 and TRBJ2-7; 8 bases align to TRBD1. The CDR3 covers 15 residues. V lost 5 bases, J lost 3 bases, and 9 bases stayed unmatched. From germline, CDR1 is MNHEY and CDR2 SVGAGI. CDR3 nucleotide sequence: TGTGCCAGCAGTCCTAAACAGGGGGTTAGCTACGAGCAGTACTTC. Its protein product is CASSPKQGVSYEQYF.

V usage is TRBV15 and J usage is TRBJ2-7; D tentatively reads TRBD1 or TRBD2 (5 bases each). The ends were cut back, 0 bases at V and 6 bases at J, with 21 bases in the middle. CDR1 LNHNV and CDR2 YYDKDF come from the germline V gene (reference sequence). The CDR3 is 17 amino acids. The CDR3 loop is CATSRELRGSAYREQYF. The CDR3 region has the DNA TGTGCCACCAGCAGAGAGCTACGGGGCTCGGCTTACCGCGAGCAGTACTTC.

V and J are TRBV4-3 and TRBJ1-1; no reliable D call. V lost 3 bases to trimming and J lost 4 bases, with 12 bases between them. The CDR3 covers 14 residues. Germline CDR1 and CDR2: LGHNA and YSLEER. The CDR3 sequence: CASSQNRRGTEAFF. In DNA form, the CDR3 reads TGCGCCAGCAGCCAGAACAGACGGGGCACTGAAGCTTTCTTT.

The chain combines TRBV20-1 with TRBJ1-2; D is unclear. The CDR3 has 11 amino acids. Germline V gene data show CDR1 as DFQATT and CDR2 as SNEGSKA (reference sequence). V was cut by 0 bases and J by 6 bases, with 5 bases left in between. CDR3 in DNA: TGCAGTGCTAGAGAGCGAAATGGCTACACCTTC. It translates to CSARERNGYTF.

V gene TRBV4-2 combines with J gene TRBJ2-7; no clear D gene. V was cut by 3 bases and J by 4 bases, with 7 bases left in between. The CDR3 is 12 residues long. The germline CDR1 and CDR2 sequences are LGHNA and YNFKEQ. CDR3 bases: TGTGCCAGCAGCCAGGGGATTTACGAGCAGTACTTC. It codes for CASSQGIYEQYF.

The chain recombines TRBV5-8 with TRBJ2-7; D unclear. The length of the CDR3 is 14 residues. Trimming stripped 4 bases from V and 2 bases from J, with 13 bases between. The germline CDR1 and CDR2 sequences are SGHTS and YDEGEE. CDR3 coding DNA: TGTGCCAGCAGCCCCGGTCCCCAAGCCTACGAGCAGTACTTC. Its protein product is CASSPGPQAYEQYF.

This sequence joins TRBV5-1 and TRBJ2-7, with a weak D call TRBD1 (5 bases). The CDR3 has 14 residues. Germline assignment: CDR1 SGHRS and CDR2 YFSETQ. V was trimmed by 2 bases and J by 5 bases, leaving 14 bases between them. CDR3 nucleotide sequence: TGCGCCAGCAGCTTAGGGGATAAGGTCCACGAGCAGTACTTC. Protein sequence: CASSLGDKVHEQYF.

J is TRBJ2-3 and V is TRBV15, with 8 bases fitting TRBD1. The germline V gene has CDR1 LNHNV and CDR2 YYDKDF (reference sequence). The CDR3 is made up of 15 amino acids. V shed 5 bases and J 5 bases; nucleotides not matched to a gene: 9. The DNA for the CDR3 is TGTGCCACCAGCCTTCAGGGGGCGAAGATAGATACGCAGTATTTT. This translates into CATSLQGAKIDTQYF.

The DNA of the CDR3 is TGTGCCAGCAGCTCAGGGACAGGGGCCTACGAGCAGTACTTC. This gives the protein CASSSGTGAYEQYF. This chain links TRBV5-6 with TRBJ2-7; the match to TRBD1 covers 10 bases. This CDR3 is 14 amino acids long. The trim removed 3 bases at V and 2 bases at J, leaving 2 bases unmatched. The germline V gene has CDR1 SGHDT and CDR2 YYEEEE.